Below, 5 T cell receptor beta chains from the same sample are listed, as sequenced in a study of T cell changes during pregnancy in multiple sclerosis. The repertoire was sequenced with immunoSEQ multiplex PCR; TCRdb's copy has only in-frame clones and lacks some. The sample holds about 50,000 clones; about 94% are singletons and the top ten take around 4%. This specimen was CD8+ T cells from peripheral blood mononuclear cells, taken in the first trimester of pregnancy. The receptor source for this set is a female donor with multiple sclerosis, enrolled in a pregnancy study.

The chain carries TRBV27 and TRBJ1-1; D is perhaps TRBD1 (6 bases). V lost 0 bases to trimming and J lost 1 base, with 12 bases between them. Germline assignment: CDR1 MNHEY and CDR2 SMNVEV (reference sequence). The CDR3 consists of 16 residues. CDR3 DNA sequence: TGTGCCAGCAGTTTATCGTCCTTCAGGGGGAACACTGAAGCTTTCTTT. Translation gives CASSLSSFRGNTEAFF.

The V call is TRBV11-2, the J call TRBJ2-1, with 12 bases that match TRBD1. V lost 0 bases and J lost 10; bases outside the gene matches: 7. The CDR3 has 16 amino acids. Germline CDR1 reads SGHAT; CDR2 reads FQNNGV. The CDR3 sequence is CASSLDFGTGGEEQFF. The CDR3 DNA follows: TGTGCCAGCAGCTTAGATTTTGGGACAGGGGGCGAAGAGCAGTTCTTC.

For the CDR3, the DNA is TGTGCCAGCAGCTTAGTGGGGACAGGGGGCACTACCTACGAGCAGTACTTC. Translated: CASSLVGTGGTTYEQYF. The V gene is TRBV7-2, the J gene TRBJ2-7; TRBD1 matches at 12 bases. This CDR3 region has 17 residues. The germline V gene encodes CDR1 SGHTA and CDR2 FQGNSA. V shed 1 base and J 2 bases; nucleotides not matched to a gene: 6.

This chain uses TRBV7-8 with TRBJ2-5; 7 bases are shared with TRBD2. Germline CDR1 is SGHVS and CDR2 is FQNEAQ. The CDR3 sequence is 14 residues long. Germline trimming cut 5 bases from V and 3 bases from J; bases unmatched to any gene: 6. CDR3 residues: CASSPGLSKETQYF. CDR3 bases: TGTGCCAGCAGCCCGGGACTATCGAAAGAGACCCAGTACTTC.

This chain uses TRBV2 with TRBJ2-7, with D possibly being TRBD2 (5 bases). The CDR3 is made up of 13 amino acids. The V gene's germline CDR1 is SNHLY and CDR2 FYNNEI. V was clipped by 5 bases and J by 0 bases, with 8 bases between them. The CDR3 DNA reads as TGTGCCAGCAGTTATAGCGTCTCCTACGAGCAGTACTTC. It translates to CASSYSVSYEQYF.